A single sample is the source of the 5 T cell receptor beta chains below, sequenced in a study of persistence of HIV-infected CD4 T cells. This nonspecific control used anti-CD3/anti-CD28 bead stimulation of CD4+ T cells. Sorting selected CD4+ T cells upregulating both CD40 ligand and CD69. Sequencing used immunoSEQ version 4 in survey mode. The data were produced by immunoSEQ multiplex PCR, yet TCRdb's version contains in-frame clones alone and is incomplete. The sample has around 40,000 clones, 88% seen once. Which antigens these TCRs recognize remains unknown. Material: CD4+ T cells sorted from PBMCs after roughly 19-hour stimulation, obtained from a patient who received antiretroviral therapy. All receptors derive from an adult woman with HIV who was CMV-seropositive.

The rearrangement joins TRBV18 to TRBJ1-1, with D possibly matching TRBD1 (5 bases). Trimming stripped 3 bases from V and 5 bases from J, with 13 bases between. The germline V gene encodes CDR1 KGHSH and CDR2 LQKENI. The CDR3 consists of 14 residues. In DNA, the CDR3 is TGTGCCAGCTCACCGAATGGTGGGGGGACTGAAGCTTTCTTT. Its translation: CASSPNGGGTEAFF.

CDR3 in amino acids: CASSQGDYLGSEQFF. The CDR3, as DNA: TGCGCCAGCAGCCAAGGGGACTACTTAGGTAGTGAGCAGTTCTTC. This chain uses TRBV4-1 with TRBJ2-1; 7 nucleotides line up with TRBD2. The CDR3 extends over 15 amino acids. V lost 1 base, J lost 9 bases, and 9 bases stayed unmatched. Germline lookup yields CDR1 MGHRA and CDR2 YSYEKL.

For this clone: The same CDR3 arises from other DNA sequences in this sample as well. J is TRBJ1-4 and V is TRBV2; TRBD1 might be the D (6 bases). The CDR3 has 13 amino acids. CDR1 is SNHLY and CDR2 is FYNNEI in the germline V gene. V shed 6 bases and J shed 4 bases, with 9 bases lying between them. The CDR3, as DNA: TGTGCCAGCAGGGAGGACAGTAATGAAAAACTGTTTTTT. Amino acids: CASREDSNEKLFF. Full variable domain (outside the CDR3, taken from reference TRBV2 and TRBJ1-4): EPEVTQTPSHQVTQMGQEVILRCVPISNHLYFYWYRQILGQKVEFLVSFYNNEISEKSEIFDDQFSVERPDGSNFTLKIRSTKLEDSAMYFCASREDSNEKLFFGSGTQLSVL.

The CDR3: CASGAITYEQYF. CDR3 DNA sequence: TGTGCCAGCGGGGCGATTACCTACGAGCAGTACTTC. This sequence joins TRBV2 and TRBJ2-7; D is perhaps TRBD1 (5 bases). This CDR3 is built from 12 residues. V shed 8 bases and J shed 2 bases, with 10 bases lying between them. Germline lookup yields CDR1 SNHLY and CDR2 FYNNEI.

The chain couples TRBV4-1 to TRBJ2-7; D is possibly TRBD1 (6 bases). V was clipped by 0 bases and J by 3 bases, with 9 bases between them. Germline V CDR1 and CDR2: MGHRA, YSYEKL. The CDR3 runs to 14 residues. For the CDR3, the DNA is TGCGCCAGCAGCCAAGAATGGGGACACTACGAGCAGTACGTC. This gives the protein CASSQEWGHYEQYV.